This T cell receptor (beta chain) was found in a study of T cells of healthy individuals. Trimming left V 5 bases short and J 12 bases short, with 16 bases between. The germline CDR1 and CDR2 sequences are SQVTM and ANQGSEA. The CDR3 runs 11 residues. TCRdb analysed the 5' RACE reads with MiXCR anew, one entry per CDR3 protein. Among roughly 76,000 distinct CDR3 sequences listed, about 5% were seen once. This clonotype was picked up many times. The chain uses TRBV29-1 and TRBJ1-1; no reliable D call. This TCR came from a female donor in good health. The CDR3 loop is CSVSNRDFTFF. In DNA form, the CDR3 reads TGCAGCGTTTCCAACAGAGATTTTACTTTCTTT.